A single sample gave rise to the 7 T cell receptor beta chains below, sequenced in a study of regulatory T cells in long-lasting Graves disease. Arm-PCR of CDR3 regions and iRepertoire HTBI primers were the basis on which TCR beta libraries were built. TCRdb reprocessed the multiplex PCR reads with MiXCR, giving one entry per CDR3 protein. This table has over 500,000 distinct CDR3 sequences, approximately 15% appearing once. Noted time point: newly diagnosed GD, antithyroid drugs for less than 3 months. RNA extracted from PBMCs served as the sequencing template. These same records also appear under a second study, on T cells in Graves' hyperthyroidism and ophthalmopathy.

Sequencing was performed on peripheral blood mononuclear cells (PBMCs), taken at new diagnosis, from a patient treated with antithyroid drugs. These receptors all stem from a woman aged 25 to 39 with Graves disease.

This clonotype was detected many times. The V and J genes are TRBV5-6 and TRBJ2-4, with 9 bases aligning to TRBD1. The CDR3 is 14 amino acids. CDR1 and CDR2 from the germline V gene are SGHDT and YYEEEE. Trimming cost V 1 base and J 7 bases; bases outside gene matches: 3. The CDR3 region is CASSLSQGANIQYF. CDR3 coding DNA: TGTGCCAGCAGCTTGTCACAGGGGGCGAACATTCAGTACTTC.

This clonotype appeared a few times. This rearrangement joins TRBV5-1 to TRBJ2-7; tentatively, D is TRBD1 (5 bases). Germline lookup yields CDR1 SGHRS and CDR2 YFSETQ. The CDR3 is made up of 14 amino acids. The germline V and J ends were trimmed by 2 bases and 1 base, with 10 bases remaining between them. The DNA for the CDR3 is TGCGCCAGCAGCTTTACGACAGTTTCCTACGAGCAGTACTTC. It codes for CASSFTTVSYEQYF.

On this clonotype itself: A clone one base away is much larger, so this may be a read error. The V call is TRBV29-1, the J call TRBJ1-2; 10 bases align to TRBD1. This CDR3 is 12 amino acids long. J was trimmed by 7 bases and V by 7 bases; bases with no gene match: 6. The V gene's germline CDR1 is SQVTM and CDR2 ANQGSEA. The CDR3 nucleotides are TGCAGCGCGACAGGGGGCGCGTCTGGCTACACCTTC. Amino acid sequence: CSATGGASGYTF.

This clonotype was observed many times. This chain links TRBV2 with TRBJ2-5; 7 bases align to TRBD1. Germline V gene data show CDR1 as SNHLY and CDR2 as FYNNEI. The CDR3 extends over 15 amino acids. V was clipped by 1 base and J by 3 bases; unmatched bases: 5. The CDR3, as DNA: TGTGCCAGCAGTGAAGGGCCAGGGGGTAAAGAGACCCAGTACTTC. Its protein product is CASSEGPGGKETQYF.

With regard to this clonotype: This could be a read error, since a much larger clone is one nucleotide away. The chain couples TRBV2 to TRBJ2-2, with TRBD2 as a possible D gene (6 bases). CDR3 length: 15 amino acids. Per the germline V gene, CDR1 is SNHLY and CDR2 is FYNNEI. CDR3 nucleotides: TGTGCCAGCAGTGAGGGGAGGTCCACCACCGGGGGGCTGTTTTTT. The encoded protein is CASSEGRSTTGGLFF.

The chain couples TRBV4-2 to TRBJ2-7; D remains unclear. Trimming pared 0 bases from V and 2 bases from J, leaving 11 bases between. The CDR3 totals 15 residues. Germline CDR1 LGHNA, CDR2 YNFKEQ. The CDR3 coding sequence is TGTGCCAGCAGCCAAGAAAATCGGAGACCCTACGAGCAGTACTTC. As protein: CASSQENRRPYEQYF.

This clonotype was counted many times. The CDR3 loop reads CASSEQRDNQPQHF. Here the CDR3 DNA reads TGTGCCAGCAGTGAACAGCGGGATAATCAGCCCCAGCATTTT. The V call is TRBV6-1, the J call TRBJ1-5; D not certain. The V end lost 2 bases, the J end lost 4 bases, and 9 bases lay between the germline ends. The CDR3 is made up of 14 amino acids. From germline, CDR1 is MNHNS and CDR2 SASEGT.